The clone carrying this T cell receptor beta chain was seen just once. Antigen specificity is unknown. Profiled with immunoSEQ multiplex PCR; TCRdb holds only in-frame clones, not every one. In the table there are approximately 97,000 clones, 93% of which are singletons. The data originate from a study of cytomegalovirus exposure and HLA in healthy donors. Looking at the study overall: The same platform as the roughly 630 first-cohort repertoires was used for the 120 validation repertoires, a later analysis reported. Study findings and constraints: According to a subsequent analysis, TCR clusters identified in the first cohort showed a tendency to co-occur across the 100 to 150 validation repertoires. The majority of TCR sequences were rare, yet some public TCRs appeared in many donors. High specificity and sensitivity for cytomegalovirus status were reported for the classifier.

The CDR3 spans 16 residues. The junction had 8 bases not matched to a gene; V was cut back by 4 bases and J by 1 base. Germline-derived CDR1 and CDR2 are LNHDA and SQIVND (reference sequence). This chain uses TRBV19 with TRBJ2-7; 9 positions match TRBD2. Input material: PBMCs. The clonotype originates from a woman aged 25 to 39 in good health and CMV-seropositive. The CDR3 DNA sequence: TGTGCCAGTAGTAGAGCTAGCGGGACTCCTTCCTACGAGCAGTACTTC. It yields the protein CASSRASGTPSYEQYF.